This entry lists 7 T cell receptor beta chains sequenced from one sample in a study of T cells after yellow fever vaccination. MiXCR was run by TCRdb on the 5' RACE reads, yielding one entry per CDR3 protein. This table holds about 230,000 distinct CDR3 sequences, roughly 6.3% found once. Sequences were derived from CD4+ T cells sorted from PBMCs, sampled on the day of the yellow fever booster vaccination. The receptors here all came from a man aged 30-40 years who received the YFV17D yellow fever vaccine.

This clonotype was seen more than once but under ten times. The chain joins TRBV20-1 to TRBJ2-6, with 9 bases identical to TRBD2. The CDR3 totals 18 residues. The germline V gene encodes CDR1 DFQATT and CDR2 SNEGSKA (reference sequence). V trimming: 6 bases; J trimming: 2 bases; junction bases outside the gene matches: 14. The CDR3 DNA reads as TGCAGTGCGGTCTCGTGGGGAATAGCGGGAGCTGGGGCCAACGTCCTGACTTTC. Residues: CSAVSWGIAGAGANVLTF.

This clonotype was recorded a few times. J is TRBJ2-2 and V is TRBV12-3 or TRBV12-4, with D perhaps matching TRBD2 (5 bases). The CDR3 extends over 13 amino acids. Trimming left V 8 bases short and J 6 bases short, with 13 bases between. CDR3 nucleotide sequence: TGTGCCAGCGGGAGAATCGTGTCCGGGGAGCTGTTTTTT. Amino acids: CASGRIVSGELFF.

This clonotype has a count of ten or more. This chain joins TRBV7-9 and TRBJ1-5; perhaps TRBD1 as D (5 bases). Germline V gene lookup returns CDR1 SEHNR and CDR2 FQNEAQ (reference sequence). With 8 bases removed from V and 2 bases from J, the gap between germline ends came to 7 bases. There are 12 residues in the CDR3. The CDR3 spells CASGAGNQPQHF. In DNA, the CDR3 is TGTGCCAGCGGGGCAGGCAATCAGCCCCAGCATTTT.

This clonotype came up many times. The gene calls are TRBV29-1 and TRBJ2-1; 7 positions agree with TRBD2. Germline V gives CDR1 SQVTM, CDR2 ANQGSEA. With V trimmed by 2 bases and J by 6 bases, 4 bases remained unmatched. The CDR3 spans 13 residues. The CDR3 bases are TGCAGCGTTGAAAGGGCGGGAGCCAATGAGCAGTTCTTC. This translates into CSVERAGANEQFF.

The chain combines TRBV12-3 or TRBV12-4 with TRBJ1-5; D call uncertain. This CDR3 spans 13 amino acids. Trimming cost V 3 bases and J 3 bases, with 6 bases left between them. The CDR3: CASSLNLNQPQHF. In nucleotides, the CDR3 is TGTGCCAGCAGTTTGAACCTCAATCAGCCCCAGCATTTT.

For this clonotype: A read error may produce the germline difference seen at one junction end. The CDR3 DNA follows: TGTGCCAGCAGTCCCGACTCCAAATACATTCAGTACTTC. The encoded protein is CASSPDSKYIQYF. The chain recombines TRBV12-3 or TRBV12-4 with TRBJ2-4, with D unresolved. This CDR3 region has 13 residues.

This clonotype was counted many times. The V gene is TRBV29-1, the J gene TRBJ2-1; unclear D gene. V gave up 2 bases and J gave up 4 bases, with 6 bases separating them. Germline V lookup: CDR1 SQVTM, CDR2 ANQGSEA. The CDR3 contains 12 residues. The DNA for the CDR3 is TGCAGCGTTGAATATAAGTACAATGAGCAGTTCTTC. This translates into CSVEYKYNEQFF.